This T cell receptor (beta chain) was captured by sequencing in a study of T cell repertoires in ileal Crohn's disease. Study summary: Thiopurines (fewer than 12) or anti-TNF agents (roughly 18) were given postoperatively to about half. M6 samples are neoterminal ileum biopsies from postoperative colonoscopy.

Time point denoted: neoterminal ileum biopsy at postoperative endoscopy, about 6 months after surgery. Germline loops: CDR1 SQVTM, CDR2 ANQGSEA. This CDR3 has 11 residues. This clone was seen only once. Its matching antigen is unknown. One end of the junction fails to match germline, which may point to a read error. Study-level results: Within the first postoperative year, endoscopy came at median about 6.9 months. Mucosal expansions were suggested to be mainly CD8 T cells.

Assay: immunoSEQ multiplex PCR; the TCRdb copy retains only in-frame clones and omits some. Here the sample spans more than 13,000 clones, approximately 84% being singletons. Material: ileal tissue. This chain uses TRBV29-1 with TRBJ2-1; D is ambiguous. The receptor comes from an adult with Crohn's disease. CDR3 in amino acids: CSVGSFNEQFF. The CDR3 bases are TGCAGCGTTGGCTCCTTCAATGAGCAGTTCTTC.